The clone carrying this T cell receptor (beta chain) has at least ten counts. Its antigen is currently unknown. Samples came from axillary lymph nodes draining the breast cancer. TCRdb fed the multiplex PCR reads into MiXCR, producing one record per CDR3 protein. The sample has about 150,000 distinct CDR3 sequences, less than 35% seen once. V was pared by 8 bases and J by 2 bases, with 13 bases between. CDR3 length: 14 residues. CDR1 and CDR2 (germline): SNHLY, FYNNEI. This record belongs to a study of breast tumors, draining lymph nodes, adjacent tissues. Overall study findings and caveats: Compared with basal-like, luminal-like tumors shared significantly more repertoire with nontumor tissue. That most tumor T cells come from lymph nodes remained unproven. Most tumor T cells seemingly derive from lymph node, then expand in tumor. Compared with lymph nodes, tumors were less diverse; compared with nontumor tissue, more.

The chain employs TRBV2 and TRBJ2-4, with D maybe TRBD2 (5 bases). Source material: axillary lymph node tissue. The TCR comes from a female donor with breast cancer. Some clones in this sample may be carry-over from other donors' samples. The CDR3 loop is CASHTIGTKNIQYF. The CDR3, as DNA: TGTGCCAGCCACACAATCGGGACCAAAAACATTCAGTACTTC.